The rows below give T cell receptor beta chains drawn from one sample of a study of cytomegalovirus exposure and HLA in healthy donors. Repertoires were generated with immunoSEQ multiplex PCR, while TCRdb's copy carries only in-frame clones and drops some. The sample lists more than 95,000 clones, 55% to 75% occurring once. Material: PBMCs. Every receptor here comes from a woman aged 40 to 50 in good health and CMV-seropositive. The CDR3 runs from the conserved cysteine through the conserved F or W. D genes are given only for firm matches. Part of the rows lack a size; the others show once, few, many or a class for expanded clones.

TRBJ2-3 TRBD2 - TRBV2 TGTGCCAGCAGGAGCGGGAGGGCTGCGGATACGCAGTATTTT CASRSGRAADTQYF
TRBJ2-5 TRBD1 - TRBV27 TGTGCCAGCAGTTTATCAGGACAGGGAGGATACCAAGAGACCCAGTACTTC CASSLSGQGGYQETQYF
TRBJ2-5 - - TRBV7-2 TGTGCCAGCAGCTTAAACATCAGAGGGGGCCAAGAGACCCAGTACTTC CASSLNIRGGQETQYF
TRBJ2-3 - few TRBV7-9 TGTGCCAGCAGCTTGGTTTTTGCGGGGCGCGCAGATACGCAGTATTTT CASSLVFAGRADTQYF
TRBJ2-7 - few TRBV7-9 TGTGCCAGCAGCTCCCACGACTGGGGCCAGAAGCCGGAGCAGTACTTC CASSSHDWGQKPEQYF
TRBJ2-7 - - TRBV7-8 TGTGCCAGCAGCTTAGCAACTAGTCTGACCTACGAGCAGTACTTC CASSLATSLTYEQYF
TRBJ1-2 - - TRBV7-2 TGTGCCAGCAGCTCTAGCATGGACTATGGCTACACCTTC CASSSSMDYGYTF
TRBJ2-7 TRBD2 - TRBV19 TGTGCCAGTAGTCTCACTAGCGAGACCTACGAGCAGTACTTC CASSLTSETYEQYF
TRBJ2-1 TRBD2 - TRBV5-4 TGTGCCAGCAGCCTAGCGGGAGACGGCTACAATGAGCAGTTCTTC CASSLAGDGYNEQFF
TRBJ1-1 TRBD1 - TRBV6-6 TGTGCCAGCAGCTATCAAGGGACAGGGGGGAACACTGAAGCTTTCTTT CASSYQGTGGNTEAFF
TRBJ1-1 TRBD1 - TRBV29-1 TGCAGCGTCACCGGGACAGCTGAAGCTTTCTTT CSVTGTAEAFF
TRBJ1-1 TRBD1 - TRBV19 TGTGCCAGTAGTTCCTGGGACAGGGGGAGGGAAGCTTTCTTT CASSSWDRGREAFF
TRBJ2-7 TRBD2 - TRBV27 TGTGCCAGCAGTTTAAGTTTCCCGGGACTAGTTACCTACGAGCAGTACTTC CASSLSFPGLVTYEQYF
TRBJ2-1 - few TRBV9 TGTGCCAGCAGCGTAGATGCGGGACGGTCCAATGAGCAGTTCTTC CASSVDAGRSNEQFF
TRBJ2-3 - - TRBV4-3 TGCGCCAGCAGCCAAGATTACTCCACAGATACGCAGTATTTT CASSQDYSTDTQYF
TRBJ2-3 - few TRBV13 TGTGCCAGCAGCCGTGTCACAGATACGCAGTATTTT CASSRVTDTQYF
TRBJ1-1 - few TRBV2 TGTGCCAGCAGTGAAGGGACTTTGGGGATTGACACTGAAGCTTTCTTT CASSEGTLGIDTEAFF
TRBJ2-6 - once TRBV19 TGTGCCAGTAGTATATTAGGGTCTGGGGCCAATGTCCTGACTTTC CASSILGSGANVLTF
TRBJ1-4 - - TRBV2 TGTGCCAGCATGGGCAGACAAGCAACTAATGAAAAACTGTTTTTT CASMGRQATNEKLFF
TRBJ2-7 - - TRBV18 TGTGCCAGCTCACCAGGACAGCTCTACGAGCAGTACTTC CASSPGQLYEQYF
TRBJ1-1 TRBD1 - TRBV7-2 TGTGCCAGCAGCTTAGAGGGACAGGGTGAAGCTTTCTTT CASSLEGQGEAFF
TRBJ1-4 TRBD1 - TRBV4-1 TGCGCCAGCAGCCAACTCCCTACAGGGGCCCTTAATGAAAAACTGTTTTTT CASSQLPTGALNEKLFF